The next 31 T cell receptor beta chains were all read from a single sample in a study of molecular identifiers for immune sequencing clone quantification. TCRdb independently ran MiXCR on the PCR reads; one entry per CDR3 protein. The repertoire holds roughly 630,000 distinct CDR3 sequences, roughly 27% seen once, with roughly 0.83% in the top ten. Sequenced material: naive CD8+ T cells from blood, with Jurkat cell RNA spiked in. As for subset: FACS-sorted CD8+CD4-CCR7+CD45RA+ naive T cells. Receptor source: a human donor in good health. Some libraries in this study had Jurkat cell RNA spiked in.

This clonotype was recorded at least ten times. The rearrangement uses TRBV27 and TRBJ2-7; 7 nucleotides align to TRBD1. V gave up 6 bases and J gave up 1 base; unmatched junction bases: 6. Germline CDR1 and CDR2: MNHEY and SMNVEV (reference sequence). This CDR3 has 14 residues. The CDR3 DNA is TGTGCCAGCAGCCCGACAGGGCTGTCCTACGAGCAGTACTTC. Amino acid sequence: CASSPTGLSYEQYF.

The sample holds a few counts of this clonotype. The chain joins TRBV12-3 or TRBV12-4 to TRBJ2-7; TRBD1 matches at 7 bases. V shed 7 bases, J shed 5 bases, and the junction held 11 bases outside the gene matches. The CDR3 runs to 14 residues. The CDR3 DNA reads as TGTGCCAGCACCCGGACAGGTTTGGTGGACGAGCAGTACTTC. This encodes CASTRTGLVDEQYF.

The table lists this clonotype with a count of one. The chain employs TRBV7-6 and TRBJ2-2, with D unclear. The CDR3 extends over 14 amino acids. V shed 1 base and J shed 6 bases, with 9 bases lying between them. Germline V gene lookup returns CDR1 SGHVS and CDR2 FNYEAQ. The CDR3 loop reads CASSLGGKAGELFF. The CDR3 coding sequence is TGTGCCAGCAGCTTAGGAGGAAAGGCCGGGGAGCTGTTTTTT.

A few counts support this clonotype. This chain links TRBV13 with TRBJ2-2, with TRBD2 identical over 11 bases. The CDR3 covers 20 residues. V lost 4 bases and J lost 3; bases outside the gene matches: 16. Germline loops: CDR1 PRHDT, CDR2 FYEKMQ (reference sequence). Written as DNA, the CDR3 is TGTGCCAGCAGCTCGGAATTAGCGGGGGGGCTGTTGGTTGACACCGGGGAGCTGTTTTTT. Encoded protein: CASSSELAGGLLVDTGELFF.

The sample holds many counts of this clonotype. The CDR3 spells CASSYGAIRPYEQYF. The CDR3, as DNA: TGTGCCAGCAGTTACGGTGCTATTAGACCCTACGAGCAGTACTTC. J is TRBJ2-7 and V is TRBV6-2 or TRBV6-3; no definite D call. V shed 2 bases and J shed 2 bases, with 13 bases lying between them. This CDR3 has 15 residues. The germline CDR1 and CDR2 sequences are MNHEY and SVGEGT.

This clonotype was counted at least ten times. The chain is built from TRBV5-1 and TRBJ1-1, with D uncertain. Germline-derived CDR1 and CDR2 are SGHRS and YFSETQ. This CDR3 is built from 17 residues. V lost 4 bases, J lost 1 base, and 20 bases lay in between. CDR3 coding DNA: TGCGCCAGCAGCCTATATCGCCTTCGGGGTCCGAACACTGAAGCTTTCTTT. Translation gives CASSLYRLRGPNTEAFF.

V and J are TRBV4-1 and TRBJ2-5; no definite D call. Trimming removed 4 bases at V and 4 bases at J, with 16 bases between. There are 15 residues in the CDR3. CDR1 and CDR2 from the germline V gene are MGHRA and YSYEKL. The CDR3 nucleotides read TGCGCCAGCAGCCGCCTGACACGGATTTTAGAGACCCAGTACTTC. Translated: CASSRLTRILETQYF.

The sample holds many counts of this clonotype. The J gene is TRBJ2-5, the V gene TRBV7-9; possibly TRBD1 or TRBD2 for D (7 bases each). This CDR3 comprises 14 residues. Trimming took 4 bases from V and 5 from J, leaving 14 bases between them. Germline V gene lookup returns CDR1 SEHNR and CDR2 FQNEAQ (reference sequence). The CDR3 DNA follows: TGTGCCAGCAGCTCCAGGGAGGGGGCTGAGACCCAGTACTTC. It specifies CASSSREGAETQYF. Full variable domain (rest looked up from reference TRBV7-9 and TRBJ2-5): DTGVSQNPRHKITKRGQNVTFRCDPISEHNRLYWYRQTLGQGPEFLTYFQNEAQLEKSRLLSDRFSAERPKGSFSTLEIQRTEQGDSAMYLCASSSREGAETQYFGPGTRLLVL.

Note on this clonotype: At one boundary the junction diverges from the germline segment, which might be a read error. The chain is built from TRBV7-3 and TRBJ2-5, with D hard to call. Per the germline V gene, CDR1 is SGHTA and CDR2 is FQGTGA. The CDR3 extends over 16 amino acids. For the CDR3, the DNA is TGTGCCAGCAGTTCAGGCCCTCGGGCCGCGGCTGAGATCCAGTACTTC. Its translation: CASSSGPRAAAEIQYF.

This chain uses TRBV20-1 with TRBJ2-1; possibly TRBD2 for D (6 bases). In germline, CDR1 is DFQATT, CDR2 SNEGSKA (reference sequence). The CDR3 totals 17 residues. Trimming took 1 base from V and 0 from J, leaving 16 bases between them. CDR3 DNA sequence: TGCAGTGCTAGAGGGAGGGCTGGGCTGAACTCCTACAATGAGCAGTTCTTC. Its translation is CSARGRAGLNSYNEQFF.

The rearrangement uses TRBV20-1 and TRBJ2-7, with 7 nucleotides matching TRBD1. The CDR3 is 15 residues long. The germline V gene has CDR1 DFQATT and CDR2 SNEGSKA (reference sequence). The J segment lost 2 bases and the V segment lost 0 bases, leaving 7 bases of the junction unmatched. The CDR3 sequence: CSARDPRDSPYEQYF. CDR3 DNA: TGCAGTGCTAGAGATCCCCGGGACAGCCCCTACGAGCAGTACTTC.

In the case of this clonotype: The CDR3 carries no conserved terminal phenylalanine or tryptophan, so it likely arises from a read error. V gene TRBV2 combines with J gene TRBJ2-7; 7 bases line up with TRBD1. The CDR3 is 15 residues long. V trimming: 6 bases; J trimming: 2 bases; junction bases outside the gene matches: 10. The germline V gene has CDR1 SNHLY and CDR2 FYNNEI. The chain's CDR3 is CASSPWQGETYEQYL. CDR3 in DNA: TGTGCCAGCAGCCCCTGGCAGGGGGAAACCTACGAGCAGTACCTC.

This clonotype came up a few times. The chain joins TRBV30 to TRBJ1-1; unclear D gene. The CDR3 sequence is 13 residues long. V was shortened by 2 bases and J by 0 bases, with 7 bases between the two germline ends. Per germline, CDR1 GTSNPN and CDR2 SVGIG (reference sequence). CDR3 amino acids: CAWSFGVNTEAFF. Written as DNA, the CDR3 is TGTGCCTGGAGTTTTGGAGTGAACACTGAAGCTTTCTTT.

V usage is TRBV12-3 or TRBV12-4 and J usage is TRBJ1-1; weak D call: TRBD1 (6 bases). The CDR3 has 14 residues. V lost 5 bases to trimming and J lost 11 bases, with 21 bases between them. The chain's CDR3 is CASSTAGTPDLAFF. CDR3 coding DNA: TGTGCCAGCAGTACAGCCGGGACACCTGACTTGGCTTTCTTT.

This rearrangement joins TRBV27 to TRBJ1-6, with 9 bases fitting TRBD1. The CDR3 covers 16 residues. Losses at the gene ends were 4 bases for V and 4 bases for J; bases not matched to a gene: 5. Per the germline V gene, CDR1 is MNHEY and CDR2 is SMNVEV (reference sequence). Written as DNA, the CDR3 is TGTGCCAGCAGTTCCATAGACAGGGGGTATAATTCACCCCTCCACTTT. It yields the protein CASSSIDRGYNSPLHF.

This clonotype was seen at least ten times. The rearrangement joins TRBV6-2 or TRBV6-3 to TRBJ1-1; D remains unclear. In germline, CDR1 is MNHEY, CDR2 SVGEGT. This CDR3 has 13 amino acids. V shed 5 bases and J shed 5 bases, with 12 bases lying between them. The DNA of the CDR3 is TGTGCCAGCAGTGCAGGTCGAGTGACTGAAGCTTTCTTT. The encoded protein is CASSAGRVTEAFF.

The sample holds many counts of this clonotype. J is TRBJ2-7 and V is TRBV19; the D is unclear. CDR1 and CDR2 from the germline V gene are LNHDA and SQIVND (reference sequence). Trimming shortened V by 3 bases and J by 5 bases, and 14 bases separated the two germline ends. CDR3 length: 14 amino acids. The CDR3 DNA follows: TGTGCCAGTAGTATGTCAGGTCCGATCAACGAGCAGTACTTC. It yields the protein CASSMSGPINEQYF. The whole variable domain, filled in from reference TRBV19 and TRBJ2-7, reads DGGITQSPKYLFRKEGQNVTLSCEQNLNHDAMYWYRQDPGQGLRLIYYSQIVNDFQKGDIAEGYSVSREKKESFPLTVTSAQKNPTAFYLCASSMSGPINEQYFGPGTRLTVT.

A note on this clonotype: Being one base from a much bigger clone, this may be a read error. The CDR3 loop reads CARSQYPDRGPGNTIYF. In DNA, the CDR3 is TGTGCCCGCAGCCAATATCCGGACAGGGGGCCTGGAAACACCATATATTTT. V and J are TRBV7-6 and TRBJ1-3; 11 bases agree with TRBD1. This CDR3 comprises 17 residues. Germline V CDR1 and CDR2: SGHVS, FNYEAQ.

The chain combines TRBV2 with TRBJ2-7, with 7 bases fitting TRBD1. With 8 bases clipped from V and 3 bases from J, the junction kept 1 base outside the gene matches. CDR3 length: 11 amino acids. Germline CDR1 and CDR2: SNHLY and FYNNEI. This CDR3 is CASDRDYEQYF. In nucleotides, the CDR3 is TGTGCCAGCGACAGGGACTACGAGCAGTACTTC. Based on the CDR3 plus reference TRBV2 and TRBJ2-7, the full variable domain is EPEVTQTPSHQVTQMGQEVILRCVPISNHLYFYWYRQILGQKVEFLVSFYNNEISEKSEIFDDQFSVERPDGSNFTLKIRSTKLEDSAMYFCASDRDYEQYFGPGTRLTVT.

The chain combines TRBV4-3 with TRBJ2-7; the D gene is possibly TRBD2 (6 bases). Germline CDR1 is LGHNA and CDR2 is YSLEER. The CDR3 length is 17 residues. Between the trimmed V and J ends, which lost 0 bases and 1 base, there was a span of 16 bases. Here the CDR3 reads CASSQDVGGAGSYEQYF. The CDR3 DNA sequence: TGCGCCAGCAGCCAAGACGTAGGAGGGGCGGGTTCCTACGAGCAGTACTTC.

As for this clonotype: An end of the junction does not agree with germline; a read error may underlie this. V usage is TRBV15 and J usage is TRBJ1-1, with a weak D call TRBD1 (6 bases). The germline V gene has CDR1 LNHNV and CDR2 YYDKDF (reference sequence). The length of the CDR3 is 15 residues. The CDR3 loop reads CAISRDWTVDKEAFF. Written as DNA, the CDR3 is TGTGCCATCAGCAGAGACTGGACAGTCGATAAGGAAGCTTTCTTT.

The table lists this clonotype with a count of one. Since a much larger clone is just one base distant, this may be a read error. This chain connects TRBV20-1 to TRBJ2-7, with a weak D call TRBD1 (5 bases). CDR3 length: 17 amino acids. The V gene's germline CDR1 is DFQATT and CDR2 SNEGSKA (reference sequence). Trimming shortened V by 0 bases and J by 2 bases, and 20 bases separated the two germline ends. The CDR3 DNA is TGCAGTGCTAGAGATCGATTCTCCAGGGTGGCCACCTACGAGCAGTACTTC. This translates into CSARDRFSRVATYEQYF.

The rearrangement uses TRBV7-9 and TRBJ2-3; the match to TRBD2 covers 12 bases. V shed 0 bases, J shed 3 bases, and the junction held 10 bases outside the gene matches. Germline V gives CDR1 SEHNR, CDR2 FQNEAQ (reference sequence). The CDR3 extends over 19 amino acids. For the CDR3, the DNA is TGTGCCAGCAGCTTAGCCCAAGGGACCGGGACTAGCGGGACAGATACGCAGTATTTT. Translation: CASSLAQGTGTSGTDTQYF.

This clonotype was seen only once. A read error may be the cause here, since a much bigger clone is one base away. V usage is TRBV5-1 and J usage is TRBJ2-7; tentative D call: TRBD1 (6 bases). The CDR3 covers 14 residues. In germline, CDR1 is SGHRS, CDR2 YFSETQ. Written as DNA, the CDR3 is TGCGCCAGCAGCTTGGCAACAGGGAGCTACGAGCAGCACTTC. Translating it yields CASSLATGSYEQHF.

With respect to this clonotype: A junction end diverges from the germline sequence, so it may reflect a read error. The rearrangement joins TRBV30 to TRBJ2-1, with 8 bases identical to TRBD2. CDR1 GTSNPN and CDR2 SVGIG come from the germline V gene (reference sequence). The CDR3 has 14 residues. CDR3 protein: CAWSSGGSYNEQLF. For the CDR3, the DNA is TGTGCCTGGAGTAGCGGGGGCTCCTACAATGAGCAGTTATTC.

The chain has TRBV29-1 and TRBJ2-1, with D possibly being TRBD1 (6 bases). The CDR3 spans 13 residues. The germline V gene encodes CDR1 SQVTM and CDR2 ANQGSEA. Trimming shortened V by 3 bases and J by 8 bases, and 14 bases separated the two germline ends. The CDR3 loop is CSVERAGAHEQFF. CDR3 DNA: TGCAGCGTTGAGAGAGCAGGGGCGCATGAGCAGTTCTTC.

This clonotype was seen a handful of times. This chain connects TRBV27 to TRBJ2-7, with 12 bases aligning to TRBD2. Germline trimming cut 3 bases from V and 7 bases from J; bases unmatched to any gene: 10. Germline V gives CDR1 MNHEY, CDR2 SMNVEV (reference sequence). The CDR3 contains 16 residues. The CDR3 is CASSFNFGLAGNEQYF. DNA for the CDR3: TGTGCCAGCAGTTTTAATTTTGGACTAGCGGGAAATGAGCAGTACTTC.

Many counts were recorded for this clonotype. V gene TRBV12-3 or TRBV12-4 combines with J gene TRBJ2-3; D is uncertain. Trimming pared 5 bases from V and 5 bases from J, leaving 14 bases between. CDR3 length equals 14 residues. This chain's CDR3 is CASSIRPVGDTQYF. CDR3 coding DNA: TGTGCCAGCAGTATCCGACCTGTAGGAGATACGCAGTATTTT.

This clonotype was counted between two and nine times. This chain uses TRBV6-5 with TRBJ2-7; D is ambiguous. The CDR3 has 13 amino acids. V was trimmed by 2 bases and J by 2 bases, leaving 7 bases between them. CDR1 is MNHEY and CDR2 is SVGAGI in the germline V gene. CDR3 amino acids: CASSYTRAYEQYF. The CDR3 nucleotides read TGTGCCAGCAGTTACACCAGAGCCTACGAGCAGTACTTC.

As for this clonotype: A much larger clone differs by one base, so this may be a read error. The genes are TRBV5-6 and TRBJ1-1, with D maybe TRBD1 (6 bases). The CDR3 totals 15 residues. CDR1 is SGHDT and CDR2 is YYEEEE in the germline V gene. The CDR3 loop reads CASSVGQRLNTEVFF. The CDR3 DNA follows: TGTGCCAGCAGCGTAGGACAGAGGTTGAACACTGAAGTTTTCTTT.

This clonotype was detected a few times. The chain employs TRBV7-9 and TRBJ1-2; 9 bases are shared with TRBD1. J gave up 3 bases and V 5 bases, and 7 bases lay outside the gene matches. This CDR3 has 15 residues. Germline CDR1 SEHNR, CDR2 FQNEAQ (reference sequence). DNA for the CDR3: TGTGCCAGCAGCCACCCGGACAGGGGAGACTATGGCTACACCTTC. It is translated as CASSHPDRGDYGYTF.